This is a list of T cell receptor beta chains from one sample in a study of spatial heterogeneity in lung cancer. MiXCR, run by TCRdb on the 5' RACE reads, gives a single entry per CDR3 protein. The table lists over 8,500 distinct CDR3 sequences, about 13% of them singletons, with 13% to 15% in the top ten. Sequencing used lung tumor tissue, obtained at surgery. The receptors stem from a male donor with early-stage non-small cell lung cancer. Both conserved end residues are part of each CDR3. The D gene is left open where the match is weak. Only some rows state a clone size, as once, few, many or a class for expanded clones.

v_gene: TRBV19
j_gene: TRBJ2-7
abundance: many
d_gene: .
CDR3aa: CASSMGGSSYEQYF
CDR3nt: TGTGCCAGTAGTATGGGCGGTAGCTCCTACGAGCAGTACTTC

v_gene: TRBV2
j_gene: TRBJ1-4
abundance: .
d_gene: .
CDR3aa: CASSEVGLTNEKLFF
CDR3nt: TGTGCCAGCAGTGAGGTTGGGCTCACTAATGAAAAACTGTTTTTT

v_gene: TRBV6-4
j_gene: TRBJ2-5
abundance: many
d_gene: .
CDR3aa: CASSDGREIETQYF
CDR3nt: TGTGCCAGCAGTGACGGAAGGGAGATCGAGACCCAGTACTTC

v_gene: TRBV12-3/TRBV12-4
j_gene: TRBJ2-1
abundance: many
d_gene: .
CDR3aa: CASSFGRNEQFF
CDR3nt: TGTGCCAGCAGTTTTGGGCGAAATGAGCAGTTCTTC

v_gene: TRBV10-3
j_gene: TRBJ2-5
abundance: many
d_gene: TRBD2
CDR3aa: CAISPAAGGGETQYF
CDR3nt: TGTGCCATCTCCCCCGCGGCGGGAGGCGGAGAGACCCAGTACTTC

v_gene: TRBV20-1
j_gene: TRBJ2-2
abundance: .
d_gene: .
CDR3aa: CSASPQDTTGELFF
CDR3nt: TGCAGTGCTAGTCCCCAGGATACCACCGGGGAGCTGTTTTTT

v_gene: TRBV14
j_gene: TRBJ1-2
abundance: .
d_gene: .
CDR3aa: CASSPEGLGFTF
CDR3nt: TGTGCCAGCAGCCCAGAAGGGTTAGGTTTCACCTTC

v_gene: TRBV11-2
j_gene: TRBJ1-1
abundance: .
d_gene: TRBD1
CDR3aa: CASSPSGQGNTEAFF
CDR3nt: TGTGCCAGCAGCCCGAGCGGACAGGGGAACACTGAAGCTTTCTTT

v_gene: TRBV29-1
j_gene: TRBJ2-7
abundance: many
d_gene: .
CDR3aa: CSVESSRQTESYEQYF
CDR3nt: TGCAGCGTTGAAAGTTCCCGACAGACAGAATCCTACGAGCAGTACTTC

v_gene: TRBV5-1
j_gene: TRBJ2-3
abundance: many
d_gene: .
CDR3aa: CASSLQGSYTDTQYF
CDR3nt: TGCGCCAGCAGCTTGCAGGGTAGCTATACAGATACGCAGTATTTT

v_gene: TRBV27
j_gene: TRBJ2-1
abundance: .
d_gene: .
CDR3aa: CASSLIRTNNEQFF
CDR3nt: TGTGCCAGCAGTTTAATTCGGACTAACAATGAGCAGTTCTTC

v_gene: TRBV12-3/TRBV12-4
j_gene: TRBJ2-1
abundance: large
d_gene: .
CDR3aa: CASSPDNEQFF
CDR3nt: TGTGCCAGCAGCCCAGACAATGAGCAGTTCTTC

v_gene: TRBV29-1
j_gene: TRBJ2-1
abundance: few
d_gene: .
CDR3aa: CSVGVRGEQFF
CDR3nt: TGCAGCGTTGGTGTTAGGGGTGAGCAGTTCTTC

v_gene: TRBV20-1
j_gene: TRBJ2-3
abundance: medium-sized
d_gene: TRBD2
CDR3aa: CSAGSSGSRTDTQYF
CDR3nt: TGCAGTGCTGGATCTAGCGGGAGTAGGACAGATACGCAGTATTTT

v_gene: TRBV14
j_gene: TRBJ2-1
abundance: many
d_gene: TRBD2
CDR3aa: CASSQGLGLAGPNEQFF
CDR3nt: TGTGCCAGCAGCCAAGGGTTGGGACTAGCGGGACCCAATGAGCAGTTCTTC

v_gene: TRBV20-1
j_gene: TRBJ1-2
abundance: many
d_gene: .
CDR3aa: CSARPGYTF
CDR3nt: TGCAGCGCTAGGCCTGGCTACACCTTC

v_gene: TRBV11-2
j_gene: TRBJ2-5
abundance: many
d_gene: .
CDR3aa: CASSFSFGSQETQYF
CDR3nt: TGTGCCAGCAGCTTCTCATTTGGGTCGCAAGAGACCCAGTACTTC

v_gene: TRBV3-1
j_gene: TRBJ1-1
abundance: medium-sized
d_gene: .
CDR3aa: CASSPLDPPQEAFF
CDR3nt: TGTGCCAGCAGCCCTCTGGACCCACCACAAGAAGCTTTCTTT

v_gene: TRBV6-2/TRBV6-3
j_gene: TRBJ1-5
abundance: many
d_gene: TRBD1
CDR3aa: CASSSGQTVSNQPQHF
CDR3nt: TGTGCCAGCAGTTCGGGACAGACGGTTAGCAATCAGCCCCAGCATTTT

v_gene: TRBV2
j_gene: TRBJ2-5
abundance: many
d_gene: .
CDR3aa: CASSLKETQYF
CDR3nt: TGTGCCAGCAGTCTCAAAGAGACCCAGTACTTC

v_gene: TRBV7-2
j_gene: TRBJ1-2
abundance: many
d_gene: TRBD1
CDR3aa: CASSEDPTWTGYGYTF
CDR3nt: TGTGCCAGCAGCGAGGACCCCACATGGACAGGCTATGGCTACACCTTC

v_gene: TRBV20-1
j_gene: TRBJ2-3
abundance: .
d_gene: .
CDR3aa: CSAIGTSTDTQYF
CDR3nt: TGCAGTGCTATAGGTACTAGCACAGATACGCAGTATTTT

v_gene: TRBV10-3
j_gene: TRBJ2-7
abundance: many
d_gene: TRBD1
CDR3aa: CATGTGGLYEQYF
CDR3nt: TGTGCCACCGGGACAGGTGGCCTCTACGAGCAGTACTTC

v_gene: TRBV6-5
j_gene: TRBJ2-7
abundance: few
d_gene: .
CDR3aa: CASSELGGDGYEQYF
CDR3nt: TGTGCCAGCAGCGAATTAGGTGGGGACGGCTACGAGCAGTACTTC

v_gene: TRBV9
j_gene: TRBJ2-7
abundance: many
d_gene: TRBD2
CDR3aa: CASSVEEAGDTYEQYF
CDR3nt: TGTGCCAGCAGCGTAGAGGAGGCGGGAGACACCTACGAGCAGTACTTC

v_gene: TRBV2
j_gene: TRBJ1-2
abundance: large
d_gene: .
CDR3aa: CASSGGTGYGYTF
CDR3nt: TGTGCCAGCAGTGGTGGGACTGGCTATGGCTACACCTTC

v_gene: TRBV13
j_gene: TRBJ2-7
abundance: many
d_gene: TRBD2
CDR3aa: CASSPRTSGIYEQYF
CDR3nt: TGTGCCAGCAGCCCCCGGACTAGCGGGATCTACGAGCAGTACTTC

v_gene: TRBV7-9
j_gene: TRBJ1-2
abundance: many
d_gene: TRBD1
CDR3aa: CASSLVGGGQGVYGYTF
CDR3nt: TGTGCCAGCAGCTTAGTCGGCGGAGGACAGGGGGTCTATGGCTACACCTTC

v_gene: TRBV20-1
j_gene: TRBJ2-2
abundance: many
d_gene: .
CDR3aa: CSARTFTGGHTGELFF
CDR3nt: TGCAGTGCTAGAACCTTTACTGGAGGTCACACCGGGGAGCTGTTTTTT

v_gene: TRBV10-2
j_gene: TRBJ2-3
abundance: medium-sized
d_gene: .
CDR3aa: CASGWTAQYF
CDR3nt: TGCGCCAGCGGCTGGACAGCTCAGTATTTT

v_gene: TRBV5-1
j_gene: TRBJ2-6
abundance: .
d_gene: TRBD1
CDR3aa: CASSPGQGIRANVLTF
CDR3nt: TGCGCCAGCAGCCCGGGACAGGGCATAAGGGCCAACGTCCTGACTTTC

v_gene: TRBV4-1
j_gene: TRBJ2-7
abundance: medium-sized
d_gene: .
CDR3aa: CASSQVSGSYEQYF
CDR3nt: TGCGCCAGCAGCCAAGTAAGCGGATCCTACGAGCAGTACTTC

v_gene: TRBV4-2
j_gene: TRBJ2-3
abundance: medium-sized
d_gene: TRBD2
CDR3aa: CASSHHSGGRAAYTDTQYF
CDR3nt: TGTGCCAGCAGCCACCACAGCGGCGGGAGGGCCGCTTACACAGATACGCAGTATTTT

v_gene: TRBV5-1
j_gene: TRBJ1-1
abundance: many
d_gene: .
CDR3aa: CASSQQENTEAFF
CDR3nt: TGCGCCAGCAGTCAACAGGAGAACACTGAAGCTTTCTTT

v_gene: TRBV3-1
j_gene: TRBJ2-7
abundance: medium-sized
d_gene: TRBD2
CDR3aa: CASSLGLAGGYEQYF
CDR3nt: TGTGCCAGCAGCTTGGGACTAGCGGGAGGCTACGAGCAGTACTTC

v_gene: TRBV5-1
j_gene: TRBJ2-7
abundance: many
d_gene: TRBD1
CDR3aa: CASSPGTGIEQYF
CDR3nt: TGCGCCAGCAGCCCGGGGACAGGGATCGAGCAGTACTTC

v_gene: TRBV6-4
j_gene: TRBJ2-1
abundance: many
d_gene: TRBD2
CDR3aa: CASSDGTSGNNEQFF
CDR3nt: TGTGCCAGCAGTGACGGCACTAGCGGGAACAATGAGCAGTTCTTC

v_gene: TRBV6-5
j_gene: TRBJ1-1
abundance: medium-sized
d_gene: .
CDR3aa: CASTAATMNTEAFF
CDR3nt: TGTGCCAGCACCGCGGCAACAATGAACACTGAAGCTTTCTTT

v_gene: TRBV14
j_gene: TRBJ1-4
abundance: many
d_gene: .
CDR3aa: CASSRQTATNEKLFF
CDR3nt: TGTGCCAGCAGCCGTCAGACGGCGACTAATGAAAAACTGTTTTTT

v_gene: TRBV11-2
j_gene: TRBJ2-7
abundance: many
d_gene: TRBD1
CDR3aa: CASSLWTGYPYEQYF
CDR3nt: TGTGCCAGCAGCTTATGGACAGGCTATCCCTACGAGCAGTACTTC

v_gene: TRBV6-2/TRBV6-3
j_gene: TRBJ2-1
abundance: many
d_gene: .
CDR3aa: CASSPHLANEQFF
CDR3nt: TGTGCCAGCAGCCCCCACCTAGCCAATGAGCAGTTCTTC

v_gene: TRBV10-2
j_gene: TRBJ1-2
abundance: .
d_gene: TRBD1
CDR3aa: CASSEKQGDYGYTF
CDR3nt: TGCGCCAGCAGTGAGAAACAGGGGGACTATGGCTACACCTTC

v_gene: TRBV5-4
j_gene: TRBJ2-3
abundance: many
d_gene: .
CDR3aa: CASSLSTDTQYF
CDR3nt: TGTGCCAGCAGCTTGTCCACAGATACGCAGTATTTT

v_gene: TRBV6-5
j_gene: TRBJ2-2
abundance: .
d_gene: .
CDR3aa: CASRDANTGELFF
CDR3nt: TGTGCCAGCAGGGACGCGAACACCGGGGAGCTGTTTTTT

v_gene: TRBV27
j_gene: TRBJ2-5
abundance: many
d_gene: .
CDR3aa: CASSLQGPGPETQYF
CDR3nt: TGTGCCAGCAGTCTCCAAGGTCCCGGTCCGGAGACCCAGTACTTC

v_gene: TRBV20-1
j_gene: TRBJ2-1
abundance: many
d_gene: TRBD1
CDR3aa: CSAGKGTGGGNEQFF
CDR3nt: TGCAGTGCGGGGAAAGGGACAGGGGGAGGCAATGAGCAGTTCTTC

v_gene: TRBV7-3
j_gene: TRBJ2-1
abundance: many
d_gene: TRBD2
CDR3aa: CASSLMRGGYNEQFF
CDR3nt: TGTGCCAGCAGCTTGATGCGGGGGGGATACAATGAGCAGTTCTTC

v_gene: TRBV30
j_gene: TRBJ1-2
abundance: many
d_gene: .
CDR3aa: CAWSLTGANYGYTF
CDR3nt: TGTGCCTGGAGTTTGACAGGAGCTAACTATGGCTACACCTTC

v_gene: TRBV7-9
j_gene: TRBJ1-1
abundance: many
d_gene: .
CDR3aa: CASSSTKQGYFGEAFF
CDR3nt: TGTGCCAGCAGCTCCACCAAACAGGGTTACTTTGGTGAAGCTTTCTTT

v_gene: TRBV12-3/TRBV12-4
j_gene: TRBJ2-1
abundance: many
d_gene: TRBD2
CDR3aa: CASSAVGQGEGQFF
CDR3nt: TGTGCCAGCAGTGCCGTGGGTCAAGGGGAGGGGCAGTTCTTC

v_gene: TRBV12-3/TRBV12-4
j_gene: TRBJ2-7
abundance: many
d_gene: .
CDR3aa: CASSSGVGGFSYEQYF
CDR3nt: TGTGCCAGCAGTTCAGGCGTTGGCGGTTTTAGCTACGAGCAGTACTTC

v_gene: TRBV7-2
j_gene: TRBJ2-2
abundance: many
d_gene: .
CDR3aa: CASSLALQGGYTGELFF
CDR3nt: TGTGCCAGCAGCTTAGCCTTACAAGGGGGTTACACCGGGGAGCTGTTTTTT

v_gene: TRBV3-1
j_gene: TRBJ1-1
abundance: .
d_gene: .
CDR3aa: CASLGPGRAEAFF
CDR3nt: TGTGCCAGCTTGGGGCCAGGGCGGGCTGAAGCTTTCTTT

v_gene: TRBV29-1
j_gene: TRBJ2-4
abundance: many
d_gene: .
CDR3aa: CSVASGSNIQYF
CDR3nt: TGCAGCGTTGCTTCAGGTTCAAACATTCAGTACTTC

v_gene: TRBV18
j_gene: TRBJ2-7
abundance: medium-sized
d_gene: .
CDR3aa: CASSPRAEAYEQYF
CDR3nt: TGTGCCAGCTCACCAAGAGCGGAAGCCTACGAGCAGTACTTC

v_gene: TRBV27
j_gene: TRBJ2-1
abundance: many
d_gene: .
CDR3aa: CASSFLVGPYNEQFF
CDR3nt: TGTGCCAGCAGTTTTCTAGTAGGGCCCTACAATGAGCAGTTCTTC

v_gene: TRBV20-1
j_gene: TRBJ2-1
abundance: many
d_gene: TRBD2
CDR3aa: CSARFSGSLSSYNEQFF
CDR3nt: TGCAGTGCTAGGTTTAGCGGGAGCCTGAGCTCCTACAATGAGCAGTTCTTC